Reported below is one TCR beta chain. This record comes from a study of shared clonotypes between healthy human individuals. The CDR3 is 16 residues long. Germline assignment: CDR1 SGHTA and CDR2 FQGNSA. Trimming removed 6 bases from V and 3 bases from J; junction bases left unmatched: 12. Only in-frame clones appear in the TCRdb table, and some are missing; sequencing was by immunoSEQ multiplex PCR. The sample shows a few million clones, approximately 94% of them seen only once. The clonotype was recovered from a man between 18 and 29 years old in good health. V is TRBV7-2 and J is TRBJ2-3; 7 nucleotides align to TRBD2. The sample was naive CD4+ T cells sorted from blood. Subset here: CD45RA+ positively selected. The CDR3 loop is CASSRSQGLTTDTQYF. CDR3 in DNA: TGTGCCAGCAGTCGTTCCCAGGGACTAACGACAGATACGCAGTATTTT.